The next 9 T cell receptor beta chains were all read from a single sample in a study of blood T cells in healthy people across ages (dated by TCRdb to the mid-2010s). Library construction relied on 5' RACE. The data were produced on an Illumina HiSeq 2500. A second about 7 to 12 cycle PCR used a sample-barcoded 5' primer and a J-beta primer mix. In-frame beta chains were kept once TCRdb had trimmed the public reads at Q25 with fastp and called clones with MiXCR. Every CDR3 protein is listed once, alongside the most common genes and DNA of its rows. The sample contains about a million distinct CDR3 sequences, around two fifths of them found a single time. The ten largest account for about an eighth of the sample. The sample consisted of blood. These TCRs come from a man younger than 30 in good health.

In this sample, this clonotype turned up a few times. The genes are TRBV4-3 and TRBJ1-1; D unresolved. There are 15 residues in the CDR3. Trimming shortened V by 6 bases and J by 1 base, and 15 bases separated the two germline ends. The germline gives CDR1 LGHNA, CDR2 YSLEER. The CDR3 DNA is TGCGCCAGCAGGCGCTCCCGGACCGGGAACACTGAAGCTTTCTTT. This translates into CASRRSRTGNTEAFF.

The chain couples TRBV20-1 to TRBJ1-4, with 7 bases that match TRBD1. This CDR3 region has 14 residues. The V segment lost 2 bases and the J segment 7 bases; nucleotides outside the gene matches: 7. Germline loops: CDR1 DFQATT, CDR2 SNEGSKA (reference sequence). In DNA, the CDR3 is TGCAGTGCTAGACTGGGGACAGCTCTTGAAAAACTGTTTTTT. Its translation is CSARLGTALEKLFF.

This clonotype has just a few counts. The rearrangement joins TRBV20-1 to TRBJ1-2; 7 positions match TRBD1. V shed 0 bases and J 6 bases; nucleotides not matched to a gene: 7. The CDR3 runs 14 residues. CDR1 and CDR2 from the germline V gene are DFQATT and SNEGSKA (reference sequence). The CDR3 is CSAREEGALDGYTF. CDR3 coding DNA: TGCAGTGCTAGAGAAGAGGGGGCGCTTGATGGCTACACCTTC.

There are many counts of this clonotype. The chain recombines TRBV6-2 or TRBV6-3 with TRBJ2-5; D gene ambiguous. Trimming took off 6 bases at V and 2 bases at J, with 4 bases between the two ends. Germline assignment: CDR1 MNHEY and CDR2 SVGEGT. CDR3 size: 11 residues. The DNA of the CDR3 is TGTGCCAGCAGGGATCAAGAGACCCAGTACTTC. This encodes CASRDQETQYF.

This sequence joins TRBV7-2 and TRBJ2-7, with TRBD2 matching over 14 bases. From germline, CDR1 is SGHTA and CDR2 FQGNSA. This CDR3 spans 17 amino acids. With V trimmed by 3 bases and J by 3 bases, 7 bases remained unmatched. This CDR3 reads CASSFRTSGGFIYEQYF. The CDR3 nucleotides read TGTGCCAGCAGCTTTCGGACTAGCGGGGGGTTTATCTACGAGCAGTACTTC.

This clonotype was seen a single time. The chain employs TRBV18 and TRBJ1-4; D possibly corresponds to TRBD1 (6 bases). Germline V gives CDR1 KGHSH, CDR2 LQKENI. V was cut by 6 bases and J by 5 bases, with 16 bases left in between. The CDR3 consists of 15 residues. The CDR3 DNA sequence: TGTGCCAGCTCGACTAACAGGGAGAAGAATGAAAAACTGTTTTTT. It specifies CASSTNREKNEKLFF.

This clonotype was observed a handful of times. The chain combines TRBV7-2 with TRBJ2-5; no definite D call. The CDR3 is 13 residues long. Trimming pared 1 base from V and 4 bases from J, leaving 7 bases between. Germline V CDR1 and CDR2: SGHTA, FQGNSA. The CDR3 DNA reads TGTGCCAGCAGCTTAGGAATTGTAGAGACCCAGTACTTC. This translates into CASSLGIVETQYF. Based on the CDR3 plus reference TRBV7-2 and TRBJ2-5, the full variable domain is GAGVSQSPSNKVTEKGKDVELRCDPISGHTALYWYRQSLGQGLEFLIYFQGNSAPDKSGLPSDRFSAERTGGSVSTLTIQRTQQEDSAVYLCASSLGIVETQYFGPGTRLLVL.

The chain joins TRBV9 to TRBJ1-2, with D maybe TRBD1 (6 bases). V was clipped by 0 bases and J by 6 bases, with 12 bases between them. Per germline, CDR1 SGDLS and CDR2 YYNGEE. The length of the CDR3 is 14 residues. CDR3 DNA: TGTGCCAGCAGCGTAGCACAGGGAGGGAATGGCTACACCTTC. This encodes CASSVAQGGNGYTF. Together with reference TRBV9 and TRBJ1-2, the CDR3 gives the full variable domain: DSGVTQTPKHLITATGQRVTLRCSPRSGDLSVYWYQQSLDQGLQFLIQYYNGEERAKGNILERFSAQQFPDLHSELNLSSLELGDSALYFCASSVAQGGNGYTFGSGTRLTVV.

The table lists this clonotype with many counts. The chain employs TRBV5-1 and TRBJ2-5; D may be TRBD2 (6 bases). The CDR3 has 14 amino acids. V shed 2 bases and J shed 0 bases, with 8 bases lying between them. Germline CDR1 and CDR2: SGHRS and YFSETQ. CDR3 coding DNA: TGCGCCAGCAGCTTAAGACTAGACCAAGAGACCCAGTACTTC. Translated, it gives CASSLRLDQETQYF.